This T cell receptor (beta chain) was sequenced in a study of T cell responses to AZD1222 COVID-19 vaccine (dated by TCRdb to about 2021). About the study as a whole: Because spike-specific TCR depth and breadth did not differ between the two schedules, AZD1222 recipients who got a second dose at roughly 4 weeks were pooled with those who got a second dose at roughly 12 weeks. A total of 230 or so trial participants underwent TCR sequencing, of whom approximately 210 received two doses of AZD1222 and about 25 received two doses of the MenACWY control vaccine. Enrollment into the trials was organized by age into subgroups of 18-55, 56-69 and 70-plus years, and those subgroups contained roughly 140, 27 and 60 TCR-sequenced participants, respectively. Summary of the overall study and its limitations: Vaccine-associated CD4 TCRs spanned the whole spike protein, with dominant responses in regions 160-218 and 743-854. Participants were mostly white British and included more females than males, and it was suggested by the authors that clonal diversity may have been underestimated. After two AZD1222 doses, spike-specific TCR breadth and depth were significantly higher than at day 0 and than in MenACWY recipients. Because no samples from the day 14 peak response were available, repertoires could be characterized only after the peak T cell response. The 56-69-year group was small, and its depth increase did not reach significance, likely because of low power. Nearly half of unique spike-specific TCRs reportedly recognized epitopes outside regions mutated in the B.1.351 and B.1.1.7 variants. Conclusions about previously exposed vaccinees were limited because only 5 or 6 AZD1222 recipients were SARS-CoV-2 seropositive at baseline.

From V the trimming removes 2 bases and from J it removes 4 bases, while the gene matches leave 8 bases of the junction unaccounted for. Via the germline V gene (reference sequence), CDR1 is WNHNN and CDR2 SYGVQD. The CDR3 goes from the cysteine to the phenylalanine over 17 residues. Only the CDR3 DNA stays, 51 bases, in frame from base 1. The CDR3 regions of human TCRbeta chains were subjected to immunosequencing. For the original study's pipeline: TCRs in the repertoires were matched against a reference library of SARS-CoV-2-specific TCRs that had been generated with the MIRA antigen-specificity platform. Breadth was defined as the fraction of unique TCRs that were SARS-CoV-2-associated, and depth was defined as the fraction of total T cells that were SARS-CoV-2-associated. Using the MIRA data, each spike-specific TCR was mapped to the spike region that the TCR reacts to and placed in a CD4 or CD8 class. Log10-transformed breadth and depth values were compared by one-way ANOVA with Sidak's multiple comparisons tests. TCRdb's version of the immuneACCESS table is confined to in-frame rearrangements and falls short of the full clone set. An unresolved V gene accounts for under half of the shortfall where checked; the remainder is of unknown origin. The V and J calls and the clone size are those of that table, but D and trimming were determined from the DNA. In all, the sample holds some 170,000 clones, and about 89% of those were seen once. The ten largest clones capture 1.5% to 2% of the sample.

As to this clone: Its specific antigen is unknown. No much larger clone exists at a distance of one base, and base qualities are not known.

The sample's time point label is to be understood as: baseline before first vaccination. Vaccinee samples were obtained from the UK trials COV001 and COV002, which included a single-blind randomized controlled phase 2/3 trial of AZD1222 (ChAdOx1 nCoV-19) in healthy adults. For TCRbeta chain sequencing, PBMC samples from trial participants were taken at day 0 and at day 28 after the second dose. Recombination joined TRBV10-1 with TRBJ2-3; 11 bases in the middle match TRBD2. This TCR came from an adult in good health. Sequences were derived from peripheral blood, sampled on day 0 of AZD1222 vaccination. The DNA is as follows: TGCGCCAGCAGTGAGGCACGACTAGCGGGGTCGGCAGATACGCAGTATTTT. Its protein is CASSEARLAGSADTQYF.